Each of the 9 T cell receptor beta chains below was sequenced from the same sample in a study of cytomegalovirus exposure and HLA in healthy donors. Clones were read by immunoSEQ multiplex PCR, and TCRdb kept only the in-frame ones, dropping some. The table lists over 150,000 clones, about 90% of them singletons, with about 3% in the top ten. Sequencing was carried out using PBMCs. The source of these receptors is a woman between 18 and 30 years old in good health and CMV-seropositive.

V usage is TRBV7-2 and J usage is TRBJ1-1; 9 positions match TRBD1. There are 14 residues in the CDR3. CDR1 and CDR2 from the germline V gene are SGHTA and FQGNSA. The V gene end was trimmed by 4 bases and the J gene end by 5 bases; junction bases not matched to a gene: 5. This CDR3 is CASSSTGGVTEAFF. In nucleotides, the CDR3 is TGTGCCAGCAGCTCGACAGGGGGAGTTACTGAAGCTTTCTTT.

This clone has only one observation. The chain recombines TRBV4-2 with TRBJ2-1; the D is unclear. The CDR3 contains 12 residues. V was trimmed by 10 bases and J by 9 bases, leaving 16 bases between them. Germline V gene sequence: CDR1 LGHNA, CDR2 YNFKEQ. The CDR3 region is CATITSGGEQFF. DNA for the CDR3: TGTGCCACCATCACGTCGGGTGGTGAGCAGTTCTTC.

The chain is built from TRBV7-9 and TRBJ2-1; the match to TRBD2 covers 8 bases. The CDR3 length is 15 residues. V dropped 5 bases and J dropped 9; count of bases not matched to a gene: 12. The germline V gene has CDR1 SEHNR and CDR2 FQNEAQ (reference sequence). The DNA of the CDR3 is TGTGCCAGCAGCCAGGGTCCCGGGAGGGGGTCTGAGCAGTTCTTC. This gives the protein CASSQGPGRGSEQFF.

The rearrangement links TRBV4-1 to TRBJ1-4; 8 bases are a match to TRBD1. Unmatched junction bases numbered 8, after V lost 3 bases and J lost 8 bases. CDR3 length equals 15 residues. The V gene's germline CDR1 is MGHRA and CDR2 YSYEKL. CDR3 sequence reads: CASSHFGTGGEKLFF. The CDR3 coding sequence is TGCGCCAGCAGCCACTTCGGGACAGGAGGCGAAAAACTGTTTTTT.

The chain links TRBV5-8 to TRBJ1-2; weak D call: TRBD1 (6 bases). The CDR3 totals 13 residues. The V end was cut by 4 bases, the J end by 8 bases, with 15 bases between. The germline gives CDR1 SGHTS, CDR2 YDEGEE. In nucleotides, the CDR3 is TGTGCCAGCAGCCTCTGGGACATTCCCGGCTACACCTTC. Translation gives CASSLWDIPGYTF.

The chain joins TRBV29-1 to TRBJ1-4; no clear D. V shed 4 bases and J shed 4 bases, with 7 bases lying between them. Germline CDR1 SQVTM, CDR2 ANQGSEA. The CDR3 consists of 12 residues. The CDR3 region is CSVVTINEKLFF. CDR3 sequence (DNA): TGCAGCGTTGTCACAATTAATGAAAAACTGTTTTTT.

The V call is TRBV19, the J call TRBJ2-7; 9 bases agree with TRBD1. CDR1 and CDR2 from the germline V gene are LNHDA and SQIVND (reference sequence). The CDR3 is made up of 16 amino acids. With 0 bases clipped from V and 3 bases from J, the junction kept 6 bases outside the gene matches. For the CDR3, the DNA is TGTGCCAGTAGTATAGATACAGGGGGCGGAGGCTACGAGCAGTACTTC. It encodes CASSIDTGGGGYEQYF.

This clone was recorded once. V is TRBV6-1 and J is TRBJ2-7; 10 nucleotides line up with TRBD2. This CDR3 has 15 amino acids. Per the germline V gene, CDR1 is MNHNS and CDR2 is SASEGT. The junction had 6 bases not matched to a gene; V was cut back by 3 bases and J by 4 bases. The CDR3 region has the DNA TGTGCCAGCAGTGACACGGGACTAGCGAAATACGAGCAGTACTTC. Encoded protein: CASSDTGLAKYEQYF.

Remarks on this clone: Compared with germline, one end of the junction differs, possibly owing to a read error. The rearrangement joins TRBV28 to TRBJ2-1; tentatively, D is TRBD1 (6 bases). The CDR3 sequence is 13 residues long. CDR1 and CDR2 (germline): MDHEN, SYDVKM. The CDR3 coding sequence is TGTGCCAGTGATCCGGGACAATACATTGAGCAGTTCTTC. Its protein is CASDPGQYIEQFF.